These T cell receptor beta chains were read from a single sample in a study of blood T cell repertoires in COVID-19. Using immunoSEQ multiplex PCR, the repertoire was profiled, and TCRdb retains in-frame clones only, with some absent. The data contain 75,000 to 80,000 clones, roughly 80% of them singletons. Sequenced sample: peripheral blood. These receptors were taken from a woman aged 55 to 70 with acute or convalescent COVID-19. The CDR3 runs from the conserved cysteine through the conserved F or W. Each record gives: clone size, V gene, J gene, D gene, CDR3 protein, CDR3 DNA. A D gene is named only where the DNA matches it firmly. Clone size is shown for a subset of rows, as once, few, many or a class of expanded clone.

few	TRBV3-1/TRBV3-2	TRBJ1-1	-	CASSQDLRGRGAEAFF	TGTGCCAGCAGCCAAGATCTCAGGGGCCGGGGGGCTGAAGCTTTCTTT
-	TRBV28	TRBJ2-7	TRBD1	CASSLGPGQGASYEQYF	TGTGCCAGCAGTTTAGGTCCGGGACAGGGGGCTTCCTACGAGCAGTACTTC
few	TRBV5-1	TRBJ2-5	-	CASSLLAVQETQYF	TGCGCCAGCAGCTTGTTAGCCGTACAAGAGACCCAGTACTTC
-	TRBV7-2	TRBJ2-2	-	CASRTRQGGSGELFF	TGTGCCAGCAGGACTAGACAGGGAGGAAGCGGGGAGCTGTTTTTT
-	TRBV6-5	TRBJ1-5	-	CASRPPGSSNQPQHF	TGTGCCAGCAGACCGCCGGGTTCTAGCAATCAGCCCCAGCATTTT
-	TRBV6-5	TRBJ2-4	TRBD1	CASSLGQGNIQYF	TGTGCCAGCAGTTTAGGACAGGGTAACATTCAGTACTTC
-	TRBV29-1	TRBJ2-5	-	CSVLTSSQYF	TGCAGCGTTCTTACTAGTAGCCAGTACTTC
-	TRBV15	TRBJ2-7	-	CATSRDSAREQYF	TGTGCCACCAGCAGAGATTCCGCGAGGGAGCAGTACTTC
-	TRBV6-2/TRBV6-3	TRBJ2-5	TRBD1	CASSPRRQGKTQYF	TGTGCCAGCAGCCCCAGAAGACAGGGGAAGACCCAGTACTTC
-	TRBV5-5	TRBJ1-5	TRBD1	CASSTGADQPQHF	TGTGCCAGCAGCACAGGGGCTGATCAGCCCCAGCATTTT
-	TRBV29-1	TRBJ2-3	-	CSVEQGHTQYF	TGCAGCGTTGAACAGGGGCATACGCAGTATTTT
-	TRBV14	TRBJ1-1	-	CASSQDRAARGAFF	TGTGCCAGCAGCCAAGATAGGGCAGCAAGGGGGGCTTTCTTT
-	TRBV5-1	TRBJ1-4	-	CASSLKREVYEKLFF	TGCGCCAGCAGCTTGAAGAGGGAAGTTTATGAAAAACTGTTTTTT
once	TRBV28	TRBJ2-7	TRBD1	CASSSTAGTGLYEQYF	TGTGCCAGCAGTTCCACTGCCGGGACAGGTCTTTACGAGCAGTACTTC
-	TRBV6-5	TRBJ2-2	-	CASSYSGTATGELFF	TGTGCCAGCAGTTACTCCGGGACTGCCACCGGGGAGCTGTTTTTT
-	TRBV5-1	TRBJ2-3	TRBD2	CASTYLPAGGPTDTQYF	TGCGCCAGCACCTACCTCCCGGCGGGGGGGCCTACAGATACGCAGTATTTT
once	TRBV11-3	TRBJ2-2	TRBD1	CASSPRTGANTGELFF	TGTGCCAGCAGCCCAAGGACAGGAGCGAACACCGGGGAGCTGTTTTTT
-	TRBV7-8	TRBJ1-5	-	CASSPYSNQPQHF	TGTGCCAGCAGCCCGTATAGCAATCAGCCCCAGCATTTT